This is a list of T cell receptor beta chains from one sample in a study of T cells in Graves' hyperthyroidism and ophthalmopathy. TCRdb re-called the multiplex PCR reads through MiXCR, storing one row per CDR3 protein. Of hundreds of thousands of distinct CDR3 sequences in the sample, about 15% were seen once. Sequencing used blood. Receptors were obtained from a young man with Graves' ophthalmopathy. CDR3s include the opening cysteine and the closing phenylalanine or tryptophan. The order of the fields is CDR3 DNA, CDR3 protein, D gene, clone size, CDR3 length, V gene, J gene. A D gene is named only where the DNA matches it firmly. For some rows the clone size is stated as once, few or many, or as a class when expanded; others skip it.

CDR3nt: TGTGCCAGCAGCCAAGAGGTGAGGGGGCGATTGCTCTTC
CDR3aa: CASSQEVRGRLLF
d_gene: TRBD1
abundance: once
len: 13
v_gene: TRBV3-1
j_gene: TRBJ2-1

CDR3nt: TGCGCCAGCAGTGGACAGTACCAGGGGGAGACCCAGTACTTC
CDR3aa: CASSGQYQGETQYF
d_gene: NA
abundance: many
len: 14
v_gene: TRBV10-1
j_gene: TRBJ2-5

CDR3nt: TGTGCCAGCAGATCCACAGGGGGCGACTATGGCTACACCTTC
CDR3aa: CASRSTGGDYGYTF
d_gene: TRBD1
abundance: once
len: 14
v_gene: TRBV7-2
j_gene: TRBJ1-2

CDR3nt: TGTGCCAGCAATGGACCGGGTGGCTACACCTTC
CDR3aa: CASNGPGGYTF
d_gene: NA
abundance: NA
len: 11
v_gene: TRBV6-1
j_gene: TRBJ1-2

CDR3nt: TGCGCCAGCAGCTTGGGATGGGTGGACTCTGGGGCCAACGTCCTGACTTTC
CDR3aa: CASSLGWVDSGANVLTF
d_gene: NA
abundance: few
len: 17
v_gene: TRBV5-1
j_gene: TRBJ2-6

CDR3nt: TGTGCCTGGAGCCCACAGGGACCAAATGAAAAACTGTTTTTT
CDR3aa: CAWSPQGPNEKLFF
d_gene: NA
abundance: many
len: 14
v_gene: TRBV30
j_gene: TRBJ1-4

CDR3nt: TGTGCCAGCAGTGCCAGCTTCTCTGGGGCCAACGTCCTGACTTTC
CDR3aa: CASSASFSGANVLTF
d_gene: NA
abundance: many
len: 15
v_gene: TRBV6-1
j_gene: TRBJ2-6

CDR3nt: TGTGCCAGCAGTAAAGGGCATTCAACCAACGTCCTGACTTTC
CDR3aa: CASSKGHSTNVLTF
d_gene: NA
abundance: NA
len: 14
v_gene: TRBV6-1
j_gene: TRBJ2-6

CDR3nt: TGTGCCAGCACCTCCGTCGGACACCCCCTTTCCTACGAGCAGTACTTC
CDR3aa: CASTSVGHPLSYEQYF
d_gene: NA
abundance: NA
len: 16
v_gene: TRBV6-8
j_gene: TRBJ2-7

CDR3nt: TGTGCCAGCAGCACCTCTCCGGGAGGTAATGAGCAGTTCTTC
CDR3aa: CASSTSPGGNEQFF
d_gene: TRBD2
abundance: few
len: 14
v_gene: TRBV7-8
j_gene: TRBJ2-1

CDR3nt: TGTGCCAGCAGCTGGCAGTCTGGCTCTGGAAACACCATATATTTT
CDR3aa: CASSWQSGSGNTIYF
d_gene: NA
abundance: many
len: 15
v_gene: TRBV11-2
j_gene: TRBJ1-3

CDR3nt: TGTGCCAGCAGCTTAGGAGCAGGGGCCTACGAGCAGTACTTC
CDR3aa: CASSLGAGAYEQYF
d_gene: NA
abundance: many
len: 14
v_gene: TRBV11-2
j_gene: TRBJ2-7

CDR3nt: TGTGCCAGCAGTTTAAGTGGGACGCCTTACGAGCAGTACTTC
CDR3aa: CASSLSGTPYEQYF
d_gene: NA
abundance: NA
len: 14
v_gene: TRBV2
j_gene: TRBJ2-7

CDR3nt: TGTGCCAGCAGCCCGGACAGGGCGGTCGCTGAAGCTTTCTTT
CDR3aa: CASSPDRAVAEAFF
d_gene: TRBD1
abundance: NA
len: 14
v_gene: TRBV11-1
j_gene: TRBJ1-1

CDR3nt: TGTGCCAGCAGTTTGATGTCAGGGAACACCGGGGAGCTGTTTTTT
CDR3aa: CASSLMSGNTGELFF
d_gene: NA
abundance: many
len: 15
v_gene: TRBV12-3/TRBV12-4
j_gene: TRBJ2-2

CDR3nt: TGTGCCGGCTCAGGACTAGCGGGCGACACCGGGGAGCTGTTTTTT
CDR3aa: CAGSGLAGDTGELFF
d_gene: TRBD2
abundance: NA
len: 15
v_gene: TRBV30
j_gene: TRBJ2-2

CDR3nt: TGTGCCAGCACCATCAGGGGAGGGGACTATGGCTACACCTTC
CDR3aa: CASTIRGGDYGYTF
d_gene: NA
abundance: NA
len: 14
v_gene: TRBV6-1
j_gene: TRBJ1-2

CDR3nt: TGCGCCAGCAGCCAGTCAATAACAGATACGCAGTATTTT
CDR3aa: CASSQSITDTQYF
d_gene: NA
abundance: many
len: 13
v_gene: TRBV4-1
j_gene: TRBJ2-3

CDR3nt: TGTGCCACCAGCAGACAGGGGGCCTTTCGCCGTCCCCCCTATGGCTACACCTTC
CDR3aa: CATSRQGAFRRPPYGYTF
d_gene: TRBD1
abundance: few
len: 18
v_gene: TRBV15
j_gene: TRBJ1-2

CDR3nt: TGTGCCAGCAGTGGTACGAGACAGGGTGGTCAGCCCCAGCATTTT
CDR3aa: CASSGTRQGGQPQHF
d_gene: TRBD1
abundance: many
len: 15
v_gene: TRBV6-1
j_gene: TRBJ1-5